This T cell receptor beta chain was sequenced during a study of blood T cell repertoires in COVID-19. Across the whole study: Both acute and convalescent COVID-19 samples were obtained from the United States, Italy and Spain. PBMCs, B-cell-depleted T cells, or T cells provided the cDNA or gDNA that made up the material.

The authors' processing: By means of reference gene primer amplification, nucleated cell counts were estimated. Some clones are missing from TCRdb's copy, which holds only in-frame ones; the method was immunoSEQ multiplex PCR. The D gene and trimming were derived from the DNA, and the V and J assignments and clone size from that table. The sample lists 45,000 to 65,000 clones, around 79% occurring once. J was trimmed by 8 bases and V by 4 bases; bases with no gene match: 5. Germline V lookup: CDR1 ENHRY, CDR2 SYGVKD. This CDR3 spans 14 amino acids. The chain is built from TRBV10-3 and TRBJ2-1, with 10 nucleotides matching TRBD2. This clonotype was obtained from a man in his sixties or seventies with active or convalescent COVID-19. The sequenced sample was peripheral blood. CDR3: CAISGDSGRYEQFF. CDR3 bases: TGTGCCATCAGTGGGGATAGCGGGAGGTATGAGCAGTTCTTC.